The rows below give T cell receptor beta chains drawn from one sample of a study of T cells in Graves' hyperthyroidism and ophthalmopathy. TCRdb re-derived calls from the multiplex PCR reads in MiXCR, one entry per CDR3 protein. The sample has 300,000 or so distinct CDR3 sequences, roughly 17% seen once. Sequenced material: blood. The receptors here all came from a young man with Graves' hyperthyroidism. CDR3s include the opening cysteine and the closing phenylalanine or tryptophan. A D gene is named only where the DNA matches it firmly. The size field is filled for only some rows; it gives once, few, many or a size class.

V gene	J gene	clone size	D gene	CDR3 protein	CDR3 DNA
TRBV3-1	TRBJ1-1	many	NA	CASSSGARAAEAFF	TGTGCCAGCAGCTCCGGGGCGAGGGCGGCTGAAGCTTTCTTT
TRBV18	TRBJ1-1	many	NA	CASSPPGQGDTEAFF	TGTGCCAGCTCACCACCGGGGCAGGGAGACACTGAAGCTTTCTTT
TRBV11-2	TRBJ2-7	many	TRBD2	CASSLDREGQYF	TGTGCCAGCAGCTTAGACCGGGAGGGGCAGTACTTC
TRBV5-1	TRBJ1-2	few	NA	CASSLGQSSDYTF	TGCGCCAGCAGCTTGGGGCAGTCGTCAGACTACACCTTC
TRBV15	TRBJ1-1	many	NA	CATSRDGVGYGLAFF	TGTGCCACCAGCAGAGATGGAGTTGGGTACGGTCTGGCTTTCTTT
TRBV18	TRBJ2-1	NA	TRBD2	CASSPLTSGDNEQFF	TGTGCCAGCTCACCACTGACTAGCGGAGACAATGAGCAGTTCTTC
TRBV4-1	TRBJ2-7	many	TRBD1	CASSRVQGSGYEQYF	TGCGCCAGCAGCCGCGTACAGGGGTCGGGTTACGAGCAGTACTTC
TRBV20-1	TRBJ1-5	many	NA	CSARVLGQTSNQPQHF	TGCAGTGCTAGAGTGCTGGGTCAGACTAGCAATCAGCCCCAGCATTTT
TRBV30	TRBJ2-7	NA	TRBD1	CAWERDRVSYEQYF	TGTGCCTGGGAAAGGGACAGAGTTTCCTACGAGCAGTACTTC
TRBV7-2	TRBJ2-1	many	NA	CASSLGPQQEQFF	TGTGCCAGCAGCCTGGGACCCCAACAAGAGCAGTTCTTC
TRBV7-9	TRBJ2-1	many	NA	CASSPTAYNEQFF	TGTGCCAGCAGCCCCACGGCGTACAATGAGCAGTTCTTC
TRBV28	TRBJ2-3	many	TRBD2	CASSPLEASGVSQYF	TGTGCCAGCAGCCCCCTCGAGGCTAGCGGGGTTTCGCAGTATTTT
TRBV28	TRBJ2-7	many	NA	CASTAVGTPPLYEQYF	TGTGCCAGCACCGCCGTAGGGACCCCACCCCTCTACGAGCAGTACTTC
TRBV7-9	TRBJ2-7	NA	NA	CASSLGDFSYEQYF	TGTGCCAGCAGCTTAGGGGACTTTTCCTACGAGCAGTACTTC
TRBV27	TRBJ1-1	many	NA	CASRELYRDVTEAFF	TGTGCCAGCAGGGAACTATACAGGGACGTCACTGAAGCTTTCTTT
TRBV10-3	TRBJ1-5	NA	NA	CAISEEGLGPQHF	TGTGCCATCAGTGAGGAGGGCTTGGGGCCCCAGCATTTT
TRBV12-3/TRBV12-4	TRBJ2-7	many	TRBD1	CASADRAYEQYF	TGTGCCAGCGCGGACAGGGCCTACGAGCAGTACTTC
TRBV9	TRBJ1-1	few	NA	CASSVASNTEAFF	TGTGCCAGCAGCGTAGCTTCGAACACTGAAGCTTTCTTT
TRBV5-5	TRBJ1-2	many	NA	CASSFYREKDYGYTF	TGTGCCAGCAGCTTCTACAGGGAGAAAGACTATGGCTACACCTTC
TRBV7-7	TRBJ2-1	many	TRBD1	CASSWGTGLNNEQFF	TGTGCTAGCAGCTGGGGGACAGGGCTGAACAATGAGCAGTTCTTC
TRBV7-2	TRBJ2-1	many	NA	CASTPGTTNARSSYNEQFF	TGTGCCAGCACCCCAGGGACCACCAATGCGAGGAGCTCCTACAATGAGCAGTTCTTC
TRBV5-1	TRBJ2-1	few	TRBD2	CASSLGVSSGRYNEQFF	TGCGCCAGCAGCTTGGGGGTCTCTAGCGGGAGGTACAATGAGCAGTTCTTC
TRBV12-3/TRBV12-4	TRBJ2-2	NA	TRBD1	CASLPEGTGRSGELFF	TGTGCCAGTCTTCCAGAGGGGACAGGGAGGTCCGGGGAGCTGTTTTTT
TRBV5-1	TRBJ2-7	few	NA	CASSLDSRVGEQYF	TGCGCCAGCAGCTTGGATTCCAGGGTGGGCGAGCAGTACTTC
TRBV11-3	TRBJ2-2	many	NA	CASSMSGYGELFF	TGTGCCAGCAGCATGAGCGGGTACGGGGAGCTGTTTTTT
TRBV20-1	TRBJ1-1	few	NA	CSAPTWGRGLNTEAFF	TGCAGTGCCCCTACGTGGGGCAGGGGATTAAACACTGAAGCTTTCTTT
TRBV28	TRBJ2-2	many	NA	CASETGTNTGELFF	TGTGCCAGCGAGACCGGGACCAACACCGGGGAGCTGTTTTTT
TRBV28	TRBJ2-5	few	TRBD1	CASSSRDRGLETQYF	TGTGCCAGCAGTTCACGAGACAGGGGTTTAGAGACCCAGTACTTC
TRBV20-1	TRBJ2-1	few	NA	CSSEGSSSEQFF	TGCAGTTCGGAGGGGAGTTCGAGTGAGCAGTTCTTC
TRBV30	TRBJ2-5	many	NA	CAWSEHNQETQYF	TGTGCCTGGAGTGAACATAACCAAGAGACCCAGTACTTC
TRBV25-1	TRBJ2-1	few	TRBD2	CASSGSGRATMGEQFF	TGTGCCAGCAGTGGTAGCGGGAGGGCCACTATGGGGGAGCAGTTCTTC
TRBV11-3	TRBJ2-4	NA	TRBD1	CASSLGWDRGGAKNIQYF	TGTGCCAGCAGCTTAGGGTGGGACAGGGGAGGGGCCAAAAACATTCAGTACTTC
TRBV7-8	TRBJ1-4	NA	NA	CASSPNLEKLFF	TGTGCCAGCAGCCCGAATCTCGAAAAACTGTTTTTT
TRBV5-1	TRBJ2-7	many	NA	CASSLTPGVPNEQYF	TGCGCCAGCAGCTTGACGCCAGGGGTCCCTAACGAGCAGTACTTC
TRBV5-1	TRBJ2-1	many	NA	CASSLVPEYNEQFF	TGCGCCAGCAGCTTGGTACCGGAATACAATGAGCAGTTCTTC
TRBV20-1	TRBJ1-5	many	NA	CSAKPGAGNQPQHF	TGCAGTGCGAAACCAGGGGCAGGGAATCAGCCCCAGCATTTT
TRBV24-1	TRBJ1-5	NA	NA	CATSERGIHQPQHF	TGTGCCACCAGTGAGAGAGGGATCCATCAGCCCCAGCATTTT
TRBV7-3	TRBJ2-1	few	TRBD1	CASSSPRDRDYNEQFF	TGTGCCAGCAGCTCCCCCCGGGACAGGGACTACAATGAGCAGTTCTTC
TRBV20-1	TRBJ2-3	NA	NA	CSAPSGTTDTQYF	TGCAGTGCTCCGAGTGGAACCACAGATACGCAGTATTTT
TRBV29-1	TRBJ1-4	NA	NA	CSLQGEKLFF	TGCAGCCTGCAGGGTGAAAAACTGTTTTTT
TRBV7-3	TRBJ2-5	NA	NA	CASSRDSGGTQYF	TGTGCCAGCAGCCGGGACTCTGGGGGGACCCAGTACTTC
TRBV10-3	TRBJ1-5	few	NA	CATADSPRGNQPQHF	TGTGCCACCGCGGACAGCCCGAGGGGCAATCAGCCCCAGCATTTT
TRBV2	TRBJ2-3	many	NA	CASNRVSSTDTQYF	TGTGCCAGCAATCGGGTCAGCAGCACAGATACGCAGTATTTT
TRBV19	TRBJ1-4	NA	TRBD1	CATGQGFNEKLFF	TGTGCCACCGGACAGGGGTTTAATGAAAAACTGTTTTTT
TRBV12-3/TRBV12-4	TRBJ2-1	many	NA	CASSSMSGASHEQFF	TGTGCCAGCAGCTCCATGTCCGGAGCTTCGCATGAGCAGTTCTTC
TRBV4-1	TRBJ2-7	NA	NA	CASSQAPSLAYEQYF	TGCGCCAGCAGCCAAGCCCCCTCTTTGGCCTACGAGCAGTACTTC
TRBV2	TRBJ1-1	many	NA	CASRIMNTEAFF	TGTGCCAGCAGAATCATGAACACTGAAGCTTTCTTT
TRBV11-2	TRBJ1-1	many	NA	CASSLVLTNTEAFF	TGTGCCAGCAGCTTAGTATTGACGAACACTGAAGCTTTCTTT
TRBV27	TRBJ2-3	many	TRBD2	CASSRGLARNTDTQYF	TGTGCCAGCAGCCGGGGACTAGCGAGAAACACAGATACGCAGTATTTT
TRBV2	TRBJ1-6	NA	NA	CANSKQGGDSPLHF	TGTGCCAACAGTAAACAGGGAGGGGACTCACCCCTCCACTTT
TRBV6-1	TRBJ2-2	NA	NA	CASSRDSWINTGELFF	TGTGCCAGCAGCCGCGACAGTTGGATCAACACCGGGGAGCTGTTTTTT
TRBV27	TRBJ2-1	NA	NA	CASSRPSYNEQFF	TGTGCCAGCAGCCGACCTTCCTACAATGAGCAGTTCTTC
TRBV5-1	TRBJ2-7	few	NA	CASSLEGGGPYEQYF	TGCGCCAGCAGCTTGGAAGGGGGAGGCCCCTACGAGCAGTACTTC
TRBV18	TRBJ2-5	many	TRBD2	CASSTTSGSVQETQYF	TGTGCCAGCTCAACAACTAGCGGGAGTGTCCAAGAGACCCAGTACTTC
TRBV7-2	TRBJ2-7	many	NA	CASSTQVSYEQYF	TGTGCCAGCAGTACCCAGGTTTCCTACGAGCAGTACTTC
TRBV20-1	TRBJ2-5	many	NA	CSVFGRKETQYF	TGCAGTGTTTTTGGGCGTAAAGAGACCCAGTACTTC
TRBV7-9	TRBJ2-5	few	NA	CASSLWDLETQYF	TGTGCCAGCAGCTTATGGGATCTGGAGACCCAGTACTTC
TRBV14	TRBJ1-2	few	NA	CASSQAASVHRGYTF	TGTGCCAGCAGCCAAGCGGCGTCAGTTCATCGTGGCTACACCTTC
TRBV7-3	TRBJ2-3	NA	TRBD2	CASSSGLTSTDTQYF	TGTGCCAGCAGCTCGGGACTAACAAGCACAGATACGCAGTATTTT
TRBV4-1	TRBJ1-1	NA	NA	CASSQGVGGGMNTEAFF	TGCGCCAGCAGCCAAGGGGTGGGTGGCGGAATGAACACTGAAGCTTTCTTT